This T cell receptor beta chain came from a study of blood T cell repertoires in COVID-19. Study in general: Some COVID-19 samples were acute and others convalescent; all came from the United States, Italy and Spain. Sources were T cells, B-cell-depleted T cells, or PBMCs; the material itself was cDNA or gDNA.

This CDR3 is built from 14 residues. The junction had 10 bases not matched to a gene; V was cut back by 6 bases and J by 4 bases. Per the germline V gene, CDR1 is SGHRS and CDR2 is YFSETQ. Authors' analysis steps: Estimates of nucleated cell counts were drawn from the amplification of reference gene primers. TCRdb's table, derived via immunoSEQ multiplex PCR, lists solely in-frame clones and lacks some. The V and J calls and clone size are taken from that table; D and trimming were inferred from the DNA. This sample carries 150,000 to 200,000 clones, roughly 80% of them seen once, and the ten largest clones take approximately 5.4%.

This receptor was identified in a woman in her twenties or thirties with acute or convalescent COVID-19. Sequenced sample: peripheral blood. V and J are TRBV5-1 and TRBJ2-7; 7 bases agree with TRBD1. CDR3 residues: CASTLTGTDYEQYF. CDR3 bases: TGCGCCAGCACCTTAACCGGGACAGATTACGAGCAGTACTTC.